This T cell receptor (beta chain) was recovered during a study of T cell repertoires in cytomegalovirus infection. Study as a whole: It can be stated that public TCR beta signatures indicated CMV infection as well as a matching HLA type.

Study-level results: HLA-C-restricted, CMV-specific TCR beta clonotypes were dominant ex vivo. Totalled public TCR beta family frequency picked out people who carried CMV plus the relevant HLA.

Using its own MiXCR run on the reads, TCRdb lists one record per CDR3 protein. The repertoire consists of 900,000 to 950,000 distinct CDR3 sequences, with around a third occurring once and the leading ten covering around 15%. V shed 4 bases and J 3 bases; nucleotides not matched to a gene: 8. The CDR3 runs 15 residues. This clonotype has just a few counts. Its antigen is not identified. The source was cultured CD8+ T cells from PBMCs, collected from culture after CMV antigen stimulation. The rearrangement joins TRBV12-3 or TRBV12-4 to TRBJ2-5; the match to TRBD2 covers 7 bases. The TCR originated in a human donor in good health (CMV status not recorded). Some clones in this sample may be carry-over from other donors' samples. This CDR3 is CASSSWGLPKETQYF. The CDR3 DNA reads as TGTGCCAGCAGTTCATGGGGACTACCCAAAGAGACCCAGTACTTC.